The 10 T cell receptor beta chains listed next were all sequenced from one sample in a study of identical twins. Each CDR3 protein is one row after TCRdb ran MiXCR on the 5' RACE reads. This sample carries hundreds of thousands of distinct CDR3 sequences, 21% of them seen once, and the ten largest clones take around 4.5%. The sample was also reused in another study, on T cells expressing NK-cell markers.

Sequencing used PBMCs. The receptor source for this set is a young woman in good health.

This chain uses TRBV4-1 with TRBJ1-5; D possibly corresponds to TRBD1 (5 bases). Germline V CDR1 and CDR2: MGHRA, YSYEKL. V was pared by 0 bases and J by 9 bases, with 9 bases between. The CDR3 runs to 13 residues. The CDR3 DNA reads TGCGCCAGCAGCCAAGATCCCAGGGCGCCCCAGCATTTT. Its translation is CASSQDPRAPQHF.

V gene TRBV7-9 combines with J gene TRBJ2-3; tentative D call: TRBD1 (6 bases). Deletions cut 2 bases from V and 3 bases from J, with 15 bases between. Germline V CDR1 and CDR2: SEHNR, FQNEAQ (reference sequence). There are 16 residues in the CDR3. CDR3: CASSLRTARKTDTQYF. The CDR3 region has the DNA TGTGCCAGCAGCTTAAGGACAGCGCGCAAAACAGATACGCAGTATTTT. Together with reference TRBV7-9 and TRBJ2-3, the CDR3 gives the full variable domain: DTGVSQNPRHKITKRGQNVTFRCDPISEHNRLYWYRQTLGQGPEFLTYFQNEAQLEKSRLLSDRFSAERPKGSFSTLEIQRTEQGDSAMYLCASSLRTARKTDTQYFGPGTRLTVL.

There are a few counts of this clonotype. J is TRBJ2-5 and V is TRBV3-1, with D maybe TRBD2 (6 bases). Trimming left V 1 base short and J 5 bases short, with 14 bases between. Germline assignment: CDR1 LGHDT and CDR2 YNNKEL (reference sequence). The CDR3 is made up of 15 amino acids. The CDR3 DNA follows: TGTGCCAGCAGCCAAGTTTCGGACTATCCCGAGACCCAGTACTTC. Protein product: CASSQVSDYPETQYF.

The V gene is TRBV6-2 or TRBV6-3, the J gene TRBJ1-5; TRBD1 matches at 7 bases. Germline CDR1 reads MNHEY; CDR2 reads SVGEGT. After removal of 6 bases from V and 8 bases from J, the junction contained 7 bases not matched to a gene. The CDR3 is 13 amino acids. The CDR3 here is CASSRQGFEPQHF. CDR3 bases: TGTGCCAGCAGCCGACAGGGTTTTGAGCCCCAGCATTTT.

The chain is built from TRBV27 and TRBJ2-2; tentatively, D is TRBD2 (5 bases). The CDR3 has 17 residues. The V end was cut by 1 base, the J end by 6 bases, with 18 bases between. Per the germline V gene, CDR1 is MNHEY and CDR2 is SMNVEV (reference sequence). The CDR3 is CASSLLGGRVRSGELFF. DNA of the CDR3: TGTGCCAGCAGTTTATTAGGCGGGCGGGTTAGATCCGGGGAGCTGTTTTTT.

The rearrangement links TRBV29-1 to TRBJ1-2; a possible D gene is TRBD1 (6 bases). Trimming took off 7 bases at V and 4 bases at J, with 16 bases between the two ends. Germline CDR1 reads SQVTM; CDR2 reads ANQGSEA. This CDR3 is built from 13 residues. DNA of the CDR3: TGCAGCGGTGTACAGGGAGGGAGCTATGGCTACACCTTC. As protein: CSGVQGGSYGYTF.

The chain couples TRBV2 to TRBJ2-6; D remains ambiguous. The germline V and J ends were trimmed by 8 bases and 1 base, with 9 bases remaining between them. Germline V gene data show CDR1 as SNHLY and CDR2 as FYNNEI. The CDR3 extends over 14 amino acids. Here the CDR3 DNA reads TGTGCCAGCGCCCCGACTTCTGGGGCCAACGTCCTGACTTTC. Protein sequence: CASAPTSGANVLTF.

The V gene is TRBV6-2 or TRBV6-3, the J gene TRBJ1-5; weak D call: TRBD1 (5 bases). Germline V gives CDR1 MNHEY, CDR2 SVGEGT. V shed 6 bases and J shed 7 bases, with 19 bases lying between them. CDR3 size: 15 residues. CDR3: CASSQPPGQGQPQHF. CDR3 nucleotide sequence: TGTGCCAGCAGCCAACCTCCAGGGCAAGGACAGCCCCAGCATTTT.

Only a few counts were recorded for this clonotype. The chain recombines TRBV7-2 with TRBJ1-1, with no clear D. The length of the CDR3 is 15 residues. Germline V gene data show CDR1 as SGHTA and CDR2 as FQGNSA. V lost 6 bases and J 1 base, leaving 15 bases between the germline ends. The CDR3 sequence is CASRDYEGGNTEAFF. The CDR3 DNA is TGTGCCAGCAGAGACTACGAGGGAGGGAACACTGAAGCTTTCTTT.

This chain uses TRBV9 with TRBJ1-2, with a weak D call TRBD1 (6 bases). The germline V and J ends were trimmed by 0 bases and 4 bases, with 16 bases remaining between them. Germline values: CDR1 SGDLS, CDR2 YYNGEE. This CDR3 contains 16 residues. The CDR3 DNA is TGTGCCAGCAGCGTAGAAGTTGGGGGGCTTGTCTATGGCTACACCTTC. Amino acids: CASSVEVGGLVYGYTF.